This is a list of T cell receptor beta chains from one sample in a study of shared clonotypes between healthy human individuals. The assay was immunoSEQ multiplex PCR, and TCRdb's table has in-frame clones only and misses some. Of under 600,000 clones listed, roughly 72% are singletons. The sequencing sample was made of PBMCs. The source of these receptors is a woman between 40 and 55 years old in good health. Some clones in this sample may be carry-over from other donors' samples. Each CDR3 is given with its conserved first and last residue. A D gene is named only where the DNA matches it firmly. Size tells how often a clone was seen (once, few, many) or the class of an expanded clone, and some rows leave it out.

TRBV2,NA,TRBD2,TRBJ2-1,TGTGCCAGCACTCCCCTCCCATCGGGAGGGCCCGGGAGCTCCTACAATGAGCAGTTCTTC,CASTPLPSGGPGSSYNEQFF
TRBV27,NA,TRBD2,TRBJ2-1,TGTGCCAGCAACACCCTAGTTTTAGCCGGGACTAGCGGGAGCCACTCCTACAATGAGCAGTTCTTC,CASNTLVLAGTSGSHSYNEQFF
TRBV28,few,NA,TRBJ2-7,TGTGCCAGCAGCTTGGAAGGGGGGCGCGAGCAGTACTTC,CASSLEGGREQYF
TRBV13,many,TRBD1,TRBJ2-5,TGTGCCAGCAGCTTAATCGGGACAGCCCAGTACTTC,CASSLIGTAQYF
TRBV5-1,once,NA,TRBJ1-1,TGCGCCAGCAGCTTGGTGGCAGGGGCCACTGAAGCTTTCTTT,CASSLVAGATEAFF
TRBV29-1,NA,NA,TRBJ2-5,TGCAGCGTCCTTAGCGAGGAGACCCAGTACTTC,CSVLSEETQYF
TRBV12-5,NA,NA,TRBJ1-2,TGTGCTAGTGGTTCTTGGGGATCGGACTATGGCTACACCTTC,CASGSWGSDYGYTF
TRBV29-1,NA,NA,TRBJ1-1,TGCAGCGGAGTGGGGGGCACTGAAGCTTTCTTT,CSGVGGTEAFF
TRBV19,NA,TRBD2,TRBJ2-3,TGTGCCAGTAGTAAATTAGCGGGAGGAGTAGATACGCAGTATTTT,CASSKLAGGVDTQYF
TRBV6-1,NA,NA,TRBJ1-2,TGTGCCAGCAGTGAAATAGGCAGGGCCTATGGCTACACCTTC,CASSEIGRAYGYTF
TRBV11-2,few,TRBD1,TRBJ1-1,TGTGCCAGCAGCTTCCATCGGGTGACAGGGGGCGATATAACTGAAGCTTTCTTT,CASSFHRVTGGDITEAFF
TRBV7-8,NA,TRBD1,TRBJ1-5,TGTGCCAGCAGGTCAGACAGGGAAAAGCAGCCCCAGCATTTT,CASRSDREKQPQHF
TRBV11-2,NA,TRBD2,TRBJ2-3,TGTGCCAGCAGCAACGGACTAGCAAGCACAGATACGCAGTATTTT,CASSNGLASTDTQYF
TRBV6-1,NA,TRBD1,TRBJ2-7,TGTGCCAGCAGCGCTGACAGGGGTGGTTACGAGCAGTACTTC,CASSADRGGYEQYF
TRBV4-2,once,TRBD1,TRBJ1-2,TGTGCCAGCAGCCAAGATCGGGGCCAGCAGGGGGCCGCATATGGCTACACCTTC,CASSQDRGQQGAAYGYTF
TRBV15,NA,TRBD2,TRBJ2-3,TGTGCCACCAGCAGACCCGTAGCGGGAGGGCAGTATTTT,CATSRPVAGGQYF
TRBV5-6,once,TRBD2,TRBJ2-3,TGTGCCAGCAGCTTGGGAGGGACTAGCGTAGGTACGCAGTATTTT,CASSLGGTSVGTQYF
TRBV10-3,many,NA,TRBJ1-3,TGTGCCACGCGAGACAACCCAGGGAGTGGAAACACCATATATTTT,CATRDNPGSGNTIYF
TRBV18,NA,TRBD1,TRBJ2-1,TGTGCCAGCTCGGGGACAGGGTGGTACAATGAGCAGTTCTTC,CASSGTGWYNEQFF
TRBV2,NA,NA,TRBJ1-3,TGTGCCAGCAGTGATGCGGCCTCTGGAAACACCATATATTTT,CASSDAASGNTIYF
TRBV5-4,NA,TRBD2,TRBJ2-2,TGTGCCAGCAGCCGGGAGGGCAATGACGGGGAGCTGTTTTTT,CASSREGNDGELFF
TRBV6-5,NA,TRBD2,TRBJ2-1,TGTGCCAGCAGTTACGGACTAGTAGCCTACAATGAGCAGTTCTTC,CASSYGLVAYNEQFF
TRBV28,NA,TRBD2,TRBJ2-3,TGTGCCAGCAGTTCTAGCGGGAGTGAGGGCACAGATACGCAGTATTTT,CASSSSGSEGTDTQYF
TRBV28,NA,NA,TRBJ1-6,TGTGCCAGCAGTAGTTCTTCGACACCCCTCCACTTT,CASSSSSTPLHF
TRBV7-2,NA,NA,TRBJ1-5,TGTGCCAGCAGGGTCCGGGGGCAAAATCAGCCCCAGCATTTT,CASRVRGQNQPQHF
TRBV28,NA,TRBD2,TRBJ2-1,TGTGCCAGCAGTTTCCGGAGCGGGAGGGCGTCGAATGAGCAGTTCTTC,CASSFRSGRASNEQFF
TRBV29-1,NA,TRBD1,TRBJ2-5,TGCAGCGTTTATGACAGGGCAAGGGAGACCCAGTACTTC,CSVYDRARETQYF
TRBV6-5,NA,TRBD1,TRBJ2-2,TGTGCCAGCAGTTACGAGGACAGGGGGCGCACCGGGGAGCTGTTTTTT,CASSYEDRGRTGELFF
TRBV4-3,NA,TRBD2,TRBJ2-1,TGCGCCAGCAGCCACATAGCGGGAAGTGGCAATGAGCAGTTCTTC,CASSHIAGSGNEQFF
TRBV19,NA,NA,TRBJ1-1,TGTGCCAGTCAGCAGGGGTTGAACACTGAAGCTTTCTTT,CASQQGLNTEAFF
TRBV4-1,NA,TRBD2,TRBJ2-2,TGCGCCAGCAGCCAAGGGGTAGTTAGCGGGAGTCGGGACACCGGGGAGCTGTTTTTT,CASSQGVVSGSRDTGELFF
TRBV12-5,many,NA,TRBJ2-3,TGTGCTAGTGGTTTTGGGGTCACAGGCACAGATACGCAGTATTTT,CASGFGVTGTDTQYF
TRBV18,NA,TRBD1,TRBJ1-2,TGTGCCAGCTCACGGGACAGGAGAAACTATGGCTACACCTTC,CASSRDRRNYGYTF
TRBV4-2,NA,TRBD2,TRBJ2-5,TGTGCCAGCAGCCAACCAGGAGCTAGCGGGACCTCGGGGGAGACCCAGTACTTC,CASSQPGASGTSGETQYF
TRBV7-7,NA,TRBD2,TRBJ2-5,TGTGCCAGCAGCCTGGGACTAGCGGGGCACCAAGAGACCCAGTACTTC,CASSLGLAGHQETQYF
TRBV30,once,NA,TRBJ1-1,TGTGCCTGGAGTGTTGCCCCGGGATCTGAAGCTTTCTTT,CAWSVAPGSEAFF
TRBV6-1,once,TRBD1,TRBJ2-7,TGTGCCAGCGGGACAGGGGCTGTATACGAGCAGTACTTC,CASGTGAVYEQYF
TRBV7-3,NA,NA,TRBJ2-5,TGTGCCAGCAGCTTCGATGCGACCCAGTACTTC,CASSFDATQYF
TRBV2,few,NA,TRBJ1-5,TGTGCCAGCGGATCCGGGGCCCAGTATCAGCCCCAGCATTTT,CASGSGAQYQPQHF
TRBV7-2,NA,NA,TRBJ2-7,TGTGCCAGCAGCTTAGGGTTAGAAATCTACGAGCAGTACTTC,CASSLGLEIYEQYF
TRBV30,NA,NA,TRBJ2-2,TGTGCCTGGAGTGTTCCCCAGGGGCACCCAGCAAACACCGGGGAGCTGTTTTTT,CAWSVPQGHPANTGELFF